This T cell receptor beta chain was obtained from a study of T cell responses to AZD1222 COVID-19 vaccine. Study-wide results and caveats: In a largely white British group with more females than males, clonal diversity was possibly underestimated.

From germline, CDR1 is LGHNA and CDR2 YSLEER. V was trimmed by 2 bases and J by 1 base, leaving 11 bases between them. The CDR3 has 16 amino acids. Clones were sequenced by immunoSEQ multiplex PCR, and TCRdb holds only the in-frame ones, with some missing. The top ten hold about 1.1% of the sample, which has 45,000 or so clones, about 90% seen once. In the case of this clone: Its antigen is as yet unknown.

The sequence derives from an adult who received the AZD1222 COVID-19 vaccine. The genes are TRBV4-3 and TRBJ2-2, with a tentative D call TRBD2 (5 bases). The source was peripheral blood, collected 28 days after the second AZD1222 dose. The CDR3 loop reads CASSQLSEGNTGELFF. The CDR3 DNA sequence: TGCGCCAGCAGCCAACTTAGCGAGGGGAACACCGGGGAGCTGTTTTTT.